This entry describes one TCR beta chain. This specimen belongs to a study of blood T cell repertoires in COVID-19. In the study overall: Whether acute or convalescent, the COVID-19 samples came from the United States, Italy and Spain. The analysed material was cDNA or gDNA that came from T cells, B-cell-depleted T cells, or PBMCs.

The authors' processing: Amplified reference gene primers provided the basis for estimating nucleated cell counts. Method: immunoSEQ multiplex PCR; TCRdb's copy keeps in-frame clones and lacks some. Clone size and V and J calls were adopted from that table, with D and trimming inferred from the DNA. The sample shows some 210,000 clones, around nine tenths of them seen only once. CDR3 size: 14 residues. From germline, CDR1 is SNHLY and CDR2 FYNNEI. J gave up 1 base and V 6 bases, and 4 bases lay outside the gene matches. This TCR was sampled from a woman between 40 and 55 years old who had recovered from COVID-19. The specimen was peripheral blood. The chain employs TRBV2 and TRBJ1-1; 8 positions agree with TRBD1. CDR3 sequence (DNA): TGTGCCAGCAGGACGGACAGGGCGAACACTGAAGCTTTCTTT. Its protein product is CASRTDRANTEAFF. Variable domain in full (rest from reference TRBV2 and TRBJ1-1): EPEVTQTPSHQVTQMGQEVILRCVPISNHLYFYWYRQILGQKVEFLVSFYNNEISEKSEIFDDQFSVERPDGSNFTLKIRSTKLEDSAMYFCASRTDRANTEAFFGQGTRLTVV.